This T cell receptor (beta chain) was profiled in a study of T cells after posttransplantation cyclophosphamide. A note on this clone: Its antigen is still unknown.

In germline, CDR1 is MGHDK, CDR2 SYGVNS. Trimming cost V 4 bases and J 5 bases, with 21 bases left between them. CDR3 length equals 17 residues. General study points: Tissue-infiltrating T cells from skin or gut overlapped little with blood T cells. Donor CD8+ memory clones often dominated recipient blood repertoires at later times. TRB clonality was highly associated with recipient CMV seropositivity and reactivation.

Profiled with immunoSEQ multiplex PCR; TCRdb holds only in-frame clones, not every one. This sample yields 25,000 to 35,000 clones, of which roughly 89% are seen a single time; roughly 3% belongs to the top ten. This related bone marrow graft donor gave peripheral blood on the day of marrow donation. The chain couples TRBV25-1 to TRBJ2-1; D is perhaps TRBD2 (6 bases). What was sequenced was PBMCs. The clonotype originates from a man aged 50-60 years. The CDR3 spells CASSVKGRTLTNNEQFF. For the CDR3, the DNA is TGTGCCAGCAGTGTCAAGGGGAGGACCCTTACTAACAATGAGCAGTTCTTC.